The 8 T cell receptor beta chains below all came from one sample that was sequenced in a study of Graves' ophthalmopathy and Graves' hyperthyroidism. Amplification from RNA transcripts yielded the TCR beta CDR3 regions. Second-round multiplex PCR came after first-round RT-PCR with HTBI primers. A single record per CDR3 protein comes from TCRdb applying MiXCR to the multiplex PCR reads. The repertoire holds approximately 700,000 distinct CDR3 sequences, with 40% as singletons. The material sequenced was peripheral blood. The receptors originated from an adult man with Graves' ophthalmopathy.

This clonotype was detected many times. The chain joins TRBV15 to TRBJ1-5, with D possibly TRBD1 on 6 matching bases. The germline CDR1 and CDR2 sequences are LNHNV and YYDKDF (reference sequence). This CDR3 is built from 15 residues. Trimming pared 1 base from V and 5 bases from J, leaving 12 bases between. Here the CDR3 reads CATSRAGRGHQPQHF. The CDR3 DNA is TGTGCCACCAGCAGAGCGGGCAGGGGTCATCAGCCCCAGCATTTT.

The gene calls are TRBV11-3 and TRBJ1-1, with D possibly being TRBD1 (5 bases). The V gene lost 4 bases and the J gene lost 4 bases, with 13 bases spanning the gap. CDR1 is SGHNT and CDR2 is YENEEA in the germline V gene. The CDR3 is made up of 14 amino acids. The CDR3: CASSSSGQITEAFF. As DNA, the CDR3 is TGTGCCAGCAGCTCTTCAGGGCAGATCACTGAAGCTTTCTTT.

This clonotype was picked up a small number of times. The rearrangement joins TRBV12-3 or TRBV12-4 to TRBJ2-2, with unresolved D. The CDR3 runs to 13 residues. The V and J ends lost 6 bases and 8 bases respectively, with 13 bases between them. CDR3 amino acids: CASSHLYAGELFF. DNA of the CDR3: TGTGCCAGCAGCCACCTCTACGCTGGGGAGCTGTTTTTT.

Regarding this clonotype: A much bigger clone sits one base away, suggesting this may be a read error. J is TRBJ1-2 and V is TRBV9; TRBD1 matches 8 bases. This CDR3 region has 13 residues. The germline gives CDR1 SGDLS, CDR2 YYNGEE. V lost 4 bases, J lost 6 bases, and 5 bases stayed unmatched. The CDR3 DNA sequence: TGTGCCAGCAGCATCGGACAGGGTGATGGCTACACCTTC. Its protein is CASSIGQGDGYTF.

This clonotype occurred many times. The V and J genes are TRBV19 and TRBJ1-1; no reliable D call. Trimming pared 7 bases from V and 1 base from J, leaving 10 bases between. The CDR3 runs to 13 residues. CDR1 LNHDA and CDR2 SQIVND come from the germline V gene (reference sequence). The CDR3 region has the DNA TGTGCCAGTACCCTCCAAAAGAACACTGAAGCTTTCTTT. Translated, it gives CASTLQKNTEAFF.

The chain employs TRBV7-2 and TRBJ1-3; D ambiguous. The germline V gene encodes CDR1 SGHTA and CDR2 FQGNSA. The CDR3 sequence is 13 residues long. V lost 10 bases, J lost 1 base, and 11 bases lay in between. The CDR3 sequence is CATMTLSGNTIYF. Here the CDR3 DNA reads TGTGCCACCATGACTTTATCTGGAAACACCATATATTTT.

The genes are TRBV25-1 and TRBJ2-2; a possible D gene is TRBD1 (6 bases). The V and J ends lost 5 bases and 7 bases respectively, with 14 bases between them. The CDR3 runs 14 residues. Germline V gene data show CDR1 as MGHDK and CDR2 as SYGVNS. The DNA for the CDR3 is TGTGCCAGCAGTTACCCAGCGACAGGCGGGGAGCTGTTTTTT. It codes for CASSYPATGGELFF.

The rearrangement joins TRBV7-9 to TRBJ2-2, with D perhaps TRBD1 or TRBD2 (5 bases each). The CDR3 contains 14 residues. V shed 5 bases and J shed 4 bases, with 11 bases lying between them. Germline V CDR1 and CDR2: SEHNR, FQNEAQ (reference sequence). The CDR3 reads CASSPWGTTGELFF. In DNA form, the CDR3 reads TGTGCCAGCAGCCCTTGGGGGACCACCGGGGAGCTGTTTTTT. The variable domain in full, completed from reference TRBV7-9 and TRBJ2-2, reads DTGVSQNPRHKITKRGQNVTFRCDPISEHNRLYWYRQTLGQGPEFLTYFQNEAQLEKSRLLSDRFSAERPKGSFSTLEIQRTEQGDSAMYLCASSPWGTTGELFFGEGSRLTVL.